Presented here are 5 T cell receptor beta chains from one specimen sequenced in a study of cytomegalovirus exposure and HLA in healthy donors. Vbeta (60) and Jbeta (13) primers were used in the PCR. This table comes from immunoSEQ multiplex PCR, and its TCRdb copy is limited to in-frame clones, with some not included. This table has about 110,000 clones, 65% to 80% appearing once. What was sequenced was PBMCs. All receptors come from a human donor in good health.

The CDR3: CASSEGGLGRKDYTF. The CDR3 DNA reads TGTGCCAGCAGTGAGGGGGGTCTGGGGCGGAAGGACTACACCTTC. The chain employs TRBV6-4 and TRBJ1-2; tentative D call: TRBD1 (5 bases). CDR3 length equals 15 residues. V gave up 3 bases and J gave up 10 bases, with 21 bases separating them. The germline CDR1 and CDR2 sequences are MRHNA and SNTAGT.

This clone was seen once. The rearrangement uses TRBV7-9 and TRBJ2-2; 8 nucleotides line up with TRBD2. The germline V gene has CDR1 SEHNR and CDR2 FQNEAQ (reference sequence). With V trimmed by 5 bases and J by 5 bases, 7 bases remained unmatched. CDR3 size: 15 residues. CDR3 region: CASSLFRGGTGELFF. In nucleotides, the CDR3 is TGTGCCAGCAGCCTCTTTCGGGGGGGGACCGGGGAGCTGTTTTTT. The variable domain in full, completed from reference TRBV7-9 and TRBJ2-2, reads DTGVSQNPRHKITKRGQNVTFRCDPISEHNRLYWYRQTLGQGPEFLTYFQNEAQLEKSRLLSDRFSAERPKGSFSTLEIQRTEQGDSAMYLCASSLFRGGTGELFFGEGSRLTVL.

Only one count was recorded for this clone. The genes are TRBV28 and TRBJ2-7, with a tentative D call TRBD1 (5 bases). Between the trimmed V and J ends, which lost 3 bases and 4 bases, there was a span of 13 bases. Germline CDR1 and CDR2: MDHEN and SYDVKM. The CDR3 totals 14 residues. CDR3 DNA: TGTGCCAGCAGTTTCCCCCCCAGGGCTTACGAGCAGTACTTC. It specifies CASSFPPRAYEQYF.

The V call is TRBV28, the J call TRBJ2-7; TRBD2 is a possible D gene (6 bases). In germline, CDR1 is MDHEN, CDR2 SYDVKM. The CDR3 covers 15 residues. V gave up 5 bases and J gave up 0 bases, with 14 bases separating them. The CDR3 DNA reads as TGTGCCAGCAGTGGGGGACGGGAGAGCTCCTACGAGCAGTACTTC. It encodes CASSGGRESSYEQYF.

Only one count was recorded for this clone. This chain uses TRBV28 with TRBJ1-5, with a possible D match to TRBD1 (6 bases). The CDR3 has 14 residues. The germline gives CDR1 MDHEN, CDR2 SYDVKM. V was trimmed by 2 bases and J by 3 bases, leaving 8 bases between them. The CDR3 nucleotides read TGTGCCAGCAGTTTAGGGGGACACAATCAGCCCCAGCATTTT. Translating gives CASSLGGHNQPQHF.